The 15 T cell receptor beta chains below come from one sample, sequenced in a study of shared clonotypes between healthy human individuals. Method: immunoSEQ multiplex PCR; TCRdb's copy keeps in-frame clones and lacks some. The sample has hundreds of thousands of clones; 90% to 97% are singletons. Sequencing was done on a sample of naive CD4+ T cells sorted from blood. Subset of the sample: CD45RA+ positively selected. The receptors originated from a woman in her thirties in good health.

This chain uses TRBV28 with TRBJ1-5; D unresolved. This CDR3 comprises 15 residues. The germline gives CDR1 MDHEN, CDR2 SYDVKM. V was shortened by 6 bases and J by 2 bases, with 14 bases between the two germline ends. In DNA, the CDR3 is TGTGCCAGCAGCCCGGTCGTCGGGGGCAATCAGCCCCAGCATTTT. Translation gives CASSPVVGGNQPQHF. The full variable domain, in which reference TRBV28 and TRBJ1-5 provide the parts outside the CDR3, is DVKVTQSSRYLVKRTGEKVFLECVQDMDHENMFWYRQDPGLGLRLIYFSYDVKMKEKGDIPEGYSVSREKKERFSLILESASTNQTSMYLCASSPVVGGNQPQHFGDGTRLSIL.

This clone was observed a single time. The chain is built from TRBV6-1 and TRBJ2-1; no clear D. Germline V gene sequence: CDR1 MNHNS, CDR2 SASEGT. Deletions cut 6 bases from V and 1 base from J, with 10 bases between. This CDR3 comprises 14 residues. CDR3: CASRSQESYNEQFF. CDR3 DNA sequence: TGTGCCAGCAGATCCCAGGAATCCTACAATGAGCAGTTCTTC.

The chain recombines TRBV7-6 with TRBJ2-1, with 12 bases identical to TRBD2. J gave up 7 bases and V 5 bases, and 12 bases lay outside the gene matches. Germline CDR1 is SGHVS and CDR2 is FNYEAQ. The CDR3 runs to 17 residues. The CDR3 coding sequence is TGTGCCAGCAGCCGAGAACTAGCGGGAGGCTCAAGAAATGAGCAGTTCTTC. As protein: CASSRELAGGSRNEQFF.

This sequence joins TRBV5-4 and TRBJ2-7; the match to TRBD2 covers 8 bases. The germline V gene encodes CDR1 SGHNT and CDR2 YYREEE (reference sequence). The V and J ends lost 0 bases and 8 bases, in that order; junction bases with no gene match: 7. This CDR3 has 14 amino acids. The CDR3 nucleotides are TGTGCCAGCAGCTTGGACCCCGGGACTAGAAAGCAGTACTTC. It specifies CASSLDPGTRKQYF.

The J gene is TRBJ1-1, the V gene TRBV6-1; 9 positions match TRBD1. J was trimmed by 5 bases and V by 4 bases; bases with no gene match: 8. Per germline, CDR1 MNHNS and CDR2 SASEGT. This CDR3 contains 15 residues. The CDR3 region has the DNA TGTGCCAGCAGTGGAAAACAGGGGGCGCGTACTGAAGCTTTCTTT. The encoded protein is CASSGKQGARTEAFF.

This chain connects TRBV7-9 to TRBJ1-1, with TRBD1 matching 8 bases. The germline CDR1 and CDR2 sequences are SEHNR and FQNEAQ (reference sequence). V lost 5 bases and J lost 3; bases outside the gene matches: 11. The CDR3 extends over 16 amino acids. The CDR3 DNA follows: TGTGCCAGCAGCGACTGGGGCAGGGGGCGTCACACTGAAGCTTTCTTT. Protein sequence: CASSDWGRGRHTEAFF.

This rearrangement joins TRBV18 to TRBJ1-2; 9 nucleotides agree with TRBD1. CDR3 length: 14 amino acids. V lost 4 bases and J lost 5; bases outside the gene matches: 5. Germline loops: CDR1 KGHSH, CDR2 LQKENI. In DNA, the CDR3 is TGTGCCAGCTCACTGAGGGACAGGGAATATGGCTACACCTTC. Encoded protein: CASSLRDREYGYTF.

The gene calls are TRBV27 and TRBJ1-2, with D hard to call. Germline CDR1 MNHEY, CDR2 SMNVEV (reference sequence). The CDR3 covers 14 residues. Trimming removed 5 bases at V and 1 base at J, with 11 bases between. CDR3 DNA sequence: TGTGCCAGCAGTGGGCGCGAAAGTAACTATGGCTACACCTTC. It translates to CASSGRESNYGYTF.

The rearrangement uses TRBV15 and TRBJ2-7; TRBD2 matches 7 bases. This CDR3 region has 16 residues. With 0 bases clipped from V and 0 bases from J, the junction kept 5 bases outside the gene matches. Germline V gene data show CDR1 as LNHNV and CDR2 as YYDKDF (reference sequence). The CDR3 loop reads CATSRDPAGISYEQYF. The CDR3 DNA sequence: TGTGCCACCAGCAGAGATCCAGCGGGGATCTCCTACGAGCAGTACTTC.

This chain joins TRBV2 and TRBJ1-1; D gene unclear. Between the trimmed V and J ends, which lost 2 bases and 10 bases, there was a span of 11 bases. Germline CDR1 is SNHLY and CDR2 is FYNNEI. CDR3 length equals 12 residues. The CDR3 bases are TGTGCCAGCAGTGAAACCCCACGAGTAGCTTTCTTT. It translates to CASSETPRVAFF.

V and J are TRBV5-1 and TRBJ2-7; TRBD1 might be the D (5 bases). The germline CDR1 and CDR2 sequences are SGHRS and YFSETQ. The CDR3 totals 15 residues. V lost 4 bases, J lost 6 bases, and 20 bases lay in between. CDR3 sequence (DNA): TGCGCCAGCAGCCCGGAAGGCCTCAAGGGGTCCGAGCAGTACTTC. This codes for CASSPEGLKGSEQYF.

The V gene is TRBV28, the J gene TRBJ2-3; a possible D gene is TRBD2 (5 bases). This CDR3 is built from 15 residues. Germline V CDR1 and CDR2: MDHEN, SYDVKM. The V gene lost 10 bases and the J gene lost 0 bases, with 17 bases spanning the gap. In DNA, the CDR3 is TGTGCCATTACGTCCCCGTGGGAGAGCACAGATACGCAGTATTTT. As protein: CAITSPWESTDTQYF.

The chain is built from TRBV5-1 and TRBJ2-7; 11 bases are a match to TRBD2. This CDR3 is 15 amino acids long. Trimming removed 3 bases from V and 7 bases from J; junction bases left unmatched: 9. Germline lookup yields CDR1 SGHRS and CDR2 YFSETQ. CDR3 loop: CASSWGTSGAGEQYF. DNA for the CDR3: TGCGCCAGCAGCTGGGGGACTAGCGGCGCGGGAGAGCAGTACTTC.

The chain links TRBV28 to TRBJ2-7, with 10 bases lining up with TRBD2. V was clipped by 7 bases and J by 5 bases; unmatched bases: 14. There are 16 residues in the CDR3. Germline V gene lookup returns CDR1 MDHEN and CDR2 SYDVKM. The CDR3 region has the DNA TGTGCCAGCAAGGGTCGAACACTAGCGGGAAAGAACGAGCAGTACTTC. Encoded protein: CASKGRTLAGKNEQYF.

The J gene is TRBJ2-2, the V gene TRBV19, with D unclear. The CDR3 length is 13 residues. The V end was cut by 7 bases, the J end by 1 base, with 7 bases between. Germline V CDR1 and CDR2: LNHDA, SQIVND (reference sequence). The CDR3 spells CASNNQNTGELFF. Written as DNA, the CDR3 is TGTGCCAGTAACAACCAGAACACCGGGGAGCTGTTTTTT.